The TCR beta chain described here comes from a study of blood T cells in healthy people across ages. Findings and caveats of the study: Because donor CMV status was unknown, expanded clonotype changes were possibly confounded.

The authors ran a second PCR of roughly 7 to 11 cycles using a sample-barcoded 5' primer and a J-beta primer mix. Via MiXCR, TCRdb re-called the 5' RACE reads, giving one row per CDR3 protein. The sample lists approximately 810,000 distinct CDR3 sequences; around 30% were seen once. This clonotype has a handful of counts. Its target is not known. This CDR3 is built from 15 residues. The V end was cut by 4 bases, the J end by 2 bases, with 14 bases between. Germline V gene lookup returns CDR1 KGHSH and CDR2 LQKENI. The sequencing input was blood. The gene calls are TRBV18 and TRBJ1-1; no definite D call. The receptor was derived from a woman at least 80 years old in good health. The CDR3: CASSHVTAGNTEAFF. DNA of the CDR3: TGTGCCAGCTCACACGTGACTGCCGGTAACACTGAAGCTTTCTTT. Full variable domain (outside the CDR3, taken from reference TRBV18 and TRBJ1-1): NAGVMQNPRHLVRRRGQEARLRCSPMKGHSHVYWYRQLPEEGLKFMVYLQKENIIDESGMPKERFSAEFPKEGPSILRIQQVVRGDSAAYFCASSHVTAGNTEAFFGQGTRLTVV.